This T cell receptor beta chain was found in a study of T cell responses to AZD1222 COVID-19 vaccine. Study background: Second-dose timings of about 4 or about 12 weeks were pooled.

In the case of this clone: Its specificity is unknown.

Profiling relied on immunoSEQ multiplex PCR, and the TCRdb table lists in-frame clones only, not all of them. The sample has about 110,000 clones, about 88% seen once. Overall study findings and caveats: After two AZD1222 doses, spike-specific TCR breadth and depth rose versus day 0. Donors were chiefly white British, with a greater number of females, and clonal diversity was perhaps underestimated. There were repertoire samples only from the period after the peak T cell response.

V lost 2 bases and J lost 4, with 17 bases in between. Germline-derived CDR1 and CDR2 are MNHNS and SASEGT. This CDR3 comprises 16 residues. The chain uses TRBV6-1 and TRBJ1-1; possible D gene TRBD1, 5 bases. The sequence derives from an adult in good health. Sequencing was performed on peripheral blood, taken on day 0 of AZD1222 vaccination. The chain's CDR3 is CASSEFQGRKGTEAFF. In DNA form, the CDR3 reads TGTGCCAGCAGTGAATTTCAGGGTCGTAAGGGCACTGAAGCTTTCTTT.